Presented here are 32 T cell receptor beta chains from one specimen sequenced in a study of T cells in localized non-small cell lung cancer. TCRdb's copy holds only in-frame clones and misses some; the assay was immunoSEQ multiplex PCR. This sample has about 77,000 clones, with 88% found just once. Sequenced here: peripheral blood, sampled before any cancer treatment. Every receptor here comes from a woman between 35 and 75 years old with stage I squamous cell lung carcinoma.

This chain joins TRBV6-4 and TRBJ1-2; no clear D gene. The germline gives CDR1 MRHNA, CDR2 SNTAGT. This CDR3 is 11 amino acids long. Deletions cut 3 bases from V and 9 bases from J, with 8 bases between. In nucleotides, the CDR3 is TGTGCCAGCAGTGAATCGGGAAGCTACACCTTC. It codes for CASSESGSYTF.

This sequence joins TRBV23-1 and TRBJ1-4; D uncertain. TRBV23-1 is designated an ORF whose function remains uncertain. This CDR3 has 15 residues. V lost 6 bases to trimming and J lost 0 bases, with 11 bases between them. CDR3 sequence (DNA): TGCGCCAGCAGGAACTACGTAGCAACTAATGAAAAACTGTTTTTT. This codes for CASRNYVATNEKLFF.

This CDR3 reads CASSLDGDYGYTF. CDR3 in DNA: TGCGCCAGCAGCTTGGATGGTGACTATGGCTACACCTTC. The V and J genes are TRBV5-1 and TRBJ1-2; no clear D gene. Trimming removed 0 bases at V and 3 bases at J, with 6 bases between. The CDR3 is 13 amino acids. Germline V gene sequence: CDR1 SGHRS, CDR2 YFSETQ.

The V gene is TRBV6-1, the J gene TRBJ2-5; 8 bases are shared with TRBD1. CDR3 size: 14 residues. Per the germline V gene, CDR1 is MNHNS and CDR2 is SASEGT. Trimming took 5 bases from V and 4 from J; bases not matched to a gene: 6. The CDR3 here is CASSPRTGRETQYF. The CDR3 nucleotides read TGTGCCAGCAGTCCGAGGACAGGGCGAGAGACCCAGTACTTC.

The chain carries TRBV5-8 and TRBJ1-2, with TRBD1 as a possible D gene (5 bases). Trimming stripped 0 bases from V and 5 bases from J, with 11 bases between. Looked up from germline, CDR1 is SGHTS and CDR2 is YDEGEE. The CDR3 contains 14 residues. The CDR3 loop is CASSLARGVYGYTF. The CDR3, as DNA: TGTGCCAGCAGCTTGGCCAGAGGGGTATATGGCTACACCTTC. Drawing the rest from reference TRBV5-8 and TRBJ1-2, the complete variable domain is EAGVTQSPTHLIKTRGQQATLRCSPISGHTSVYWYQQALGLGLQFLLWYDEGEERNRGNFPPRFSGRQFPNYSSELNVNALELEDSALYLCASSLARGVYGYTFGSGTRLTVV.

This clone showed up just once. V is TRBV2 and J is TRBJ2-3; the D gene is possibly TRBD1 (5 bases). Germline assignment: CDR1 SNHLY and CDR2 FYNNEI. Trimming took off 1 base at V and 4 bases at J, with 6 bases between the two ends. CDR3 length equals 13 residues. The CDR3 spells CASSEVGPDTQYF. The CDR3 DNA is TGTGCCAGCAGTGAAGTGGGGCCAGATACGCAGTATTTT.

This rearrangement joins TRBV12-5 to TRBJ2-5; possibly TRBD2 for D (5 bases). The CDR3 runs to 14 residues. Trimming took 6 bases from V and 5 from J, leaving 16 bases between them. CDR1 is LGHNT and CDR2 is FRNRAP in the germline V gene. DNA for the CDR3: TGTGCTAGTGGCCCCAGCCGGGGTTGGGAGACCCAGTACTTC. Amino acid sequence: CASGPSRGWETQYF. Together with reference TRBV12-5 and TRBJ2-5, the CDR3 gives the full variable domain: DARVTQTPRHKVTEMGQEVTMRCQPILGHNTVFWYRQTMMQGLELLAYFRNRAPLDDSGMPKDRFSAEMPDATLATLKIQPSEPRDSAVYFCASGPSRGWETQYFGPGTRLLVL.

The chain couples TRBV19 to TRBJ2-2; D is unresolved. The CDR3 covers 14 residues. Germline V CDR1 and CDR2: LNHDA, SQIVND (reference sequence). Deletions cut 3 bases from V and 4 bases from J, with 9 bases between. The CDR3 sequence: CASSILEFTGELFF. The CDR3, as DNA: TGTGCCAGTAGTATCTTGGAGTTCACCGGGGAGCTGTTTTTT.

The chain couples TRBV30 to TRBJ2-3, with 9 bases aligning to TRBD2. The CDR3 consists of 14 residues. Trimming took 1 base from V and 6 from J; bases not matched to a gene: 5. Looked up from germline, CDR1 is GTSNPN and CDR2 is SVGIG (reference sequence). The DNA for the CDR3 is TGTGCCTGGAGTGCGCTAGCGGGGCGTGATACGCAGTATTTT. This codes for CAWSALAGRDTQYF.

The J gene is TRBJ2-7, the V gene TRBV15, with D hard to call. Germline V gene data show CDR1 as LNHNV and CDR2 as YYDKDF (reference sequence). V was clipped by 1 base and J by 6 bases, with 7 bases between them. CDR3 length: 12 amino acids. The CDR3 spells CATSRVGVEQYF. The CDR3 DNA reads TGTGCCACCAGCAGAGTAGGCGTCGAGCAGTACTTC.

This clone was seen a few times. The chain has TRBV5-8 and TRBJ1-1; no reliable D call. Trimming stripped 4 bases from V and 2 bases from J, with 15 bases between. Germline V gene data show CDR1 as SGHTS and CDR2 as YDEGEE. The CDR3 loop spans 15 amino acids. This CDR3 is CASSHQEVRNTEAFF. CDR3 DNA: TGTGCCAGCAGCCACCAGGAGGTTCGAAACACTGAAGCTTTCTTT.

The chain is built from TRBV5-1 and TRBJ1-6; D unresolved. Germline values: CDR1 SGHRS, CDR2 YFSETQ. The CDR3 runs 16 residues. V was shortened by 1 base and J by 6 bases, with 14 bases between the two germline ends. CDR3 amino acids: CASSLTGVSANSPLHF. The CDR3 bases are TGCGCCAGCAGCTTGACGGGTGTGTCGGCTAATTCACCCCTCCACTTT.

V and J are TRBV9 and TRBJ2-2; TRBD2 matches 10 bases. Trimming at V came to 5 bases and at J to 4 bases, leaving 2 bases not matched to a gene. CDR1 and CDR2 from the germline V gene are SGDLS and YYNGEE. There are 14 residues in the CDR3. The CDR3 nucleotides are TGTGCCAGCAGGAGGACTAGCGGCACCGGGGAGCTGTTTTTT. This translates into CASRRTSGTGELFF.

V usage is TRBV10-3 and J usage is TRBJ2-3; D is tentatively TRBD1 or TRBD2 (6 bases each). The V and J ends lost 4 bases and 3 bases respectively, with 11 bases between them. In germline, CDR1 is ENHRY, CDR2 SYGVKD. The CDR3 contains 14 residues. As DNA, the CDR3 is TGTGCCATCAGTGTGGGGGGCGGGACAGATACGCAGTATTTT. It specifies CAISVGGGTDTQYF.

This rearrangement joins TRBV27 to TRBJ2-7; TRBD1 aligns across 9 bases. The CDR3 spans 16 residues. The germline CDR1 and CDR2 sequences are MNHEY and SMNVEV (reference sequence). Trimming cost V 5 bases and J 7 bases; bases outside gene matches: 15. The CDR3, as DNA: TGTGCCAGCAGTCCCGGGACAGGGCCGTTGCTTTGGGAGCAGTACTTC. This sequence encodes CASSPGTGPLLWEQYF.

This clone was detected a few times. The chain joins TRBV10-3 to TRBJ1-1; 10 nucleotides match TRBD1. This CDR3 spans 14 amino acids. Trimming removed 4 bases from V and 6 bases from J; junction bases left unmatched: 5. Germline CDR1 and CDR2: ENHRY and SYGVKD. CDR3 sequence reads: CAISVRQGAAEAFF. CDR3 sequence (DNA): TGTGCCATCAGTGTTAGACAGGGGGCGGCTGAAGCTTTCTTT.

CDR3 loop: CSVVGTGQFYEQYF. CDR3 nucleotides: TGCAGCGTTGTCGGGACAGGGCAATTCTACGAGCAGTACTTC. This chain joins TRBV29-1 and TRBJ2-7, with 9 positions matching TRBD1. Germline lookup yields CDR1 SQVTM and CDR2 ANQGSEA. The CDR3 spans 14 residues. After removal of 4 bases from V and 3 bases from J, the junction contained 7 bases not matched to a gene.

The V and J genes are TRBV5-6 and TRBJ2-7, with a tentative D call TRBD1 (5 bases). The germline V gene encodes CDR1 SGHDT and CDR2 YYEEEE. The V gene lost 2 bases and the J gene lost 5 bases, with 11 bases spanning the gap. This CDR3 is 13 amino acids long. In DNA form, the CDR3 reads TGTGCCAGCAGCTTTTCAGGGTCCCACGAGCAGTACTTC. Encoded protein: CASSFSGSHEQYF.

The rearrangement links TRBV5-1 to TRBJ1-1, with D unresolved. There are 17 residues in the CDR3. CDR1 and CDR2 (germline): SGHRS, YFSETQ. The V and J ends lost 2 bases and 3 bases respectively, with 20 bases between them. CDR3 amino acids: CASSLSGTGLEDTEAFF. The CDR3 region has the DNA TGCGCCAGCAGCTTATCAGGTACTGGTCTTGAGGACACTGAAGCTTTCTTT.

The rearrangement uses TRBV5-4 and TRBJ1-1, with a weak D call TRBD1 (5 bases). The CDR3 sequence is 14 residues long. CDR1 SGHNT and CDR2 YYREEE come from the germline V gene (reference sequence). The germline V and J ends were trimmed by 4 bases and 1 base, with 11 bases remaining between them. CDR3 nucleotide sequence: TGTGCCAGCAGCACTAGGAGGGGGAACACTGAAGCTTTCTTT. Protein sequence: CASSTRRGNTEAFF.

This rearrangement joins TRBV10-3 to TRBJ1-2, with D hard to call. CDR3 length equals 13 residues. V gave up 3 bases and J gave up 2 bases, with 7 bases separating them. In germline, CDR1 is ENHRY, CDR2 SYGVKD. CDR3 coding DNA: TGTGCCATCAGTGAACGGGAAAACTATGGCTACACCTTC. This encodes CAISERENYGYTF.

The chain employs TRBV10-3 and TRBJ1-1; D might be TRBD1 (5 bases). V lost 6 bases to trimming and J lost 5 bases, with 10 bases between them. CDR3 length equals 12 residues. Germline V gives CDR1 ENHRY, CDR2 SYGVKD. CDR3 DNA: TGTGCCATCAGCGACGGGGGGACTGAAGCTTTCTTT. This codes for CAISDGGTEAFF.

This chain joins TRBV2 and TRBJ2-7; D might be TRBD1 (5 bases). V gave up 6 bases and J gave up 0 bases, with 15 bases separating them. The CDR3 length is 15 residues. The germline CDR1 and CDR2 sequences are SNHLY and FYNNEI. CDR3 sequence: CASSQGRASSYEQYF. DNA of the CDR3: TGTGCCAGCAGCCAGGGTAGGGCAAGCTCCTACGAGCAGTACTTC.

The rearrangement uses TRBV14 and TRBJ2-1; D is ambiguous. Germline V gene lookup returns CDR1 SGHDN and CDR2 FVKESK. V lost 0 bases to trimming and J lost 12 bases, with 6 bases between them. The CDR3 totals 11 residues. CDR3 nucleotide sequence: TGTGCCAGCAGCCAAGAGTGGAGGCAGTTCTTC. The encoded protein is CASSQEWRQFF.

The rearrangement joins TRBV7-8 to TRBJ2-7; maybe TRBD1 (5 bases). This CDR3 spans 14 amino acids. Germline loops: CDR1 SGHVS, CDR2 FQNEAQ. V was shortened by 3 bases and J by 2 bases, with 11 bases between the two germline ends. The CDR3 spells CASSFPGSTYEQYF. In nucleotides, the CDR3 is TGTGCCAGCAGCTTCCCAGGGTCCACCTACGAGCAGTACTTC.

The table lists this clone with a few counts. The chain combines TRBV2 with TRBJ1-6; maybe TRBD1 (6 bases). The CDR3 is 17 amino acids. Germline V lookup: CDR1 SNHLY, CDR2 FYNNEI. With 3 bases removed from V and 7 bases from J, the gap between germline ends came to 19 bases. CDR3 DNA sequence: TGTGCCAGCAGTGATCACCTAAAAACAGGGCCCAATTCACCCCTCCACTTT. Its translation: CASSDHLKTGPNSPLHF.

This chain uses TRBV4-1 with TRBJ2-7; TRBD2 matches 12 bases. The length of the CDR3 is 18 residues. J was trimmed by 2 bases and V by 0 bases; bases with no gene match: 8. Germline V gives CDR1 MGHRA, CDR2 YSYEKL. CDR3 residues: CASSQEGPGTSGPYEQYF. For the CDR3, the DNA is TGCGCCAGCAGCCAAGAGGGGCCCGGGACTAGCGGGCCCTACGAGCAGTACTTC.

J is TRBJ1-1 and V is TRBV25-1; 7 nucleotides line up with TRBD1. This CDR3 is built from 13 residues. Germline V lookup: CDR1 MGHDK, CDR2 SYGVNS. V lost 6 bases, J lost 0 bases, and 1 base stayed unmatched. CDR3 sequence (DNA): TGTGCCAGCAGGGGACAGTTGAACACTGAAGCTTTCTTT. It specifies CASRGQLNTEAFF.

The chain employs TRBV4-2 and TRBJ2-1, with 12 positions matching TRBD2. J gave up 10 bases and V 4 bases, and 11 bases lay outside the gene matches. CDR1 and CDR2 from the germline V gene are LGHNA and YNFKEQ. This CDR3 spans 16 amino acids. CDR3 nucleotides: TGTGCCAGCAGCCCGTCGGGGGCTAGCGGGGGGGAAGAGCAGTTCTTC. This encodes CASSPSGASGGEEQFF.

The chain carries TRBV6-5 and TRBJ2-5; D is possibly TRBD1 (5 bases). The CDR3 totals 14 residues. Germline-derived CDR1 and CDR2 are MNHEY and SVGAGI. V lost 0 bases, J lost 3 bases, and 8 bases lay in between. The CDR3 is CASSYSAGKETQYF. For the CDR3, the DNA is TGTGCCAGCAGTTACTCAGCAGGGAAAGAGACCCAGTACTTC.

This clone has only one observation. V usage is TRBV19 and J usage is TRBJ1-6; D is ambiguous. Germline V gene sequence: CDR1 LNHDA, CDR2 SQIVND (reference sequence). CDR3 length: 15 amino acids. V lost 3 bases and J 3 bases, leaving 9 bases between the germline ends. In nucleotides, the CDR3 is TGTGCCAGTAGTATTTACGGGAACTATAATTCACCCCTCCACTTT. Its translation: CASSIYGNYNSPLHF.

CDR3 nucleotide sequence: TGCGCCAGCGGTGGTCAACAGGGCTACGAGCAGTACTTC. It yields the protein CASGGQQGYEQYF. The chain links TRBV5-1 to TRBJ2-7; the D gene is possibly TRBD1 (6 bases). The CDR3 has 13 amino acids. The germline V gene has CDR1 SGHRS and CDR2 YFSETQ. Trimming left V 7 bases short and J 3 bases short, with 14 bases between.